The sample holds a few counts of the clone carrying this TCR beta chain. The sample is drawn from a study of human T cells and chemical hapten exposure. As for the study in general: Patients' scalps got diphenylcyclopropenone weekly throughout the approximately 25-week study. Patients, a majority of them female, were diagnosed with alopecia areata, totalis or universalis.

Sample time point: patch test 2, 6 weeks after DPC sensitization. Sample treatment: therapeutic diphenylcyclopropenone sensitization with weekly scalp DPC. The authors' total RNA extraction used unfractionated whole blood. V was clipped by 2 bases and J by 14 bases; unmatched bases: 14. The CDR3 loop spans 16 amino acids. Germline V gene lookup returns CDR1 SEHNR and CDR2 FQNEAQ (reference sequence). From the RACE reads, TCRdb called clonotypes with MiXCR, one entry per CDR3 protein. The sample includes roughly 100,000 distinct CDR3 sequences, 9.3% of them seen just once. The TCR was taken from a woman aged 40 to 50 with alopecia areata. Some clones in this sample may be carry-over from other donors' samples. The chain joins TRBV7-9 to TRBJ2-3; 12 bases match TRBD2. Source: whole blood, taken in connection with sensitization to the hapten diphenylcyclopropenone (DPC). In nucleotides, the CDR3 is TGTGCCAGCAGCTTACCCCCGGGACTAGCGGGCCCCCCGGGGTATTTT. It is translated as CASSLPPGLAGPPGYF.